The subject of this entry is one T cell receptor beta chain. The data belong to a study of shared clonotypes between healthy human individuals. The assay was immunoSEQ multiplex PCR, and TCRdb's table has in-frame clones only and misses some. The sample records around 1.1 million clones, roughly 74% being singletons. The ends lost 0 bases at V and 3 bases at J; junction bases unmatched: 7. The CDR3 has 16 residues. Germline V gene lookup returns CDR1 SGHNT and CDR2 YYREEE (reference sequence). Healthy HIV-negative adults without recent acute infections or vaccinations served as donors. The sequence came from a man between 18 and 29 years old in good health. Some clones in this sample may be carry-over from other donors' samples. The sample was memory CD4+ T cells from PBMCs. Subset indicated: CD45RA-negative fraction. The rearrangement uses TRBV5-4 and TRBJ1-2; 8 bases fit TRBD1. The CDR3 DNA sequence: TGTGCCAGCAGCTTGGACGGAGGACAGGGCTACTATGGCTACACCTTC. This encodes CASSLDGGQGYYGYTF.